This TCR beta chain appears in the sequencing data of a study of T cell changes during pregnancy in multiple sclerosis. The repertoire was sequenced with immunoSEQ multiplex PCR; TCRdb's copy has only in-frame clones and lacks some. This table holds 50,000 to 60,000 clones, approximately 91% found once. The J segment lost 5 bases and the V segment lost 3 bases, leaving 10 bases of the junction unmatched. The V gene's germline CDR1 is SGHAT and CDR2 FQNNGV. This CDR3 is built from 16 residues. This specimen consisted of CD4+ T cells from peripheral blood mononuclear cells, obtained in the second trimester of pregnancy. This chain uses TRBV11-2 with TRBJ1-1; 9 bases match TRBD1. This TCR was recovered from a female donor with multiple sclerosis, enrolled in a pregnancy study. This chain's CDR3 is CASSFSGSTGGTEAFF. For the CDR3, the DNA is TGTGCCAGCAGCTTTTCAGGGTCGACAGGGGGGACTGAAGCTTTCTTT.